One sample yielded the 20 T cell receptor beta chains listed below, sequenced in a study of T cells after yellow fever vaccination. TCRdb redid the calling of the 5' RACE reads with MiXCR, one entry per CDR3 protein. The sample lists hundreds of thousands of distinct CDR3 sequences, approximately 12% occurring once. Here the sequenced sample was PBMCs, taken on the day of the yellow fever booster vaccination. The receptors derive from a man aged 25-45 years who received the YFV17D yellow fever vaccine.

This clonotype has ten or more counts. The chain joins TRBV29-1 to TRBJ2-5; D gene ambiguous. Germline loops: CDR1 SQVTM, CDR2 ANQGSEA. The CDR3 spans 14 residues. V was cut by 3 bases and J by 1 base, with 12 bases left in between. The DNA for the CDR3 is TGCAGCGTTGATGACGGTGGAGCCCAAGAGACCCAGTACTTC. The encoded protein is CSVDDGGAQETQYF.

This clonotype was observed a few times. This chain links TRBV2 with TRBJ2-7; no definite D call. This CDR3 has 13 amino acids. Germline assignment: CDR1 SNHLY and CDR2 FYNNEI. V was trimmed by 6 bases and J by 0 bases, leaving 9 bases between them. Written as DNA, the CDR3 is TGTGCCAGCAGGGTTTGGGGCTCCTACGAGCAGTACTTC. This codes for CASRVWGSYEQYF.

CDR3: CASSVRPGADTQYF. CDR3 nucleotide sequence: TGTGCCAGCAGCGTACGCCCCGGGGCAGATACGCAGTATTTT. V usage is TRBV9 and J usage is TRBJ2-3; D is possibly TRBD2 (5 bases). Trimming shortened V by 1 base and J by 4 bases, and 10 bases separated the two germline ends. From germline, CDR1 is SGDLS and CDR2 YYNGEE. There are 14 residues in the CDR3. The whole variable domain, remainder taken from reference TRBV9 and TRBJ2-3, is DSGVTQTPKHLITATGQRVTLRCSPRSGDLSVYWYQQSLDQGLQFLIQYYNGEERAKGNILERFSAQQFPDLHSELNLSSLELGDSALYFCASSVRPGADTQYFGPGTRLTVL.

The chain joins TRBV11-2 to TRBJ1-6; D gene unclear. The CDR3 extends over 13 amino acids. Germline assignment: CDR1 SGHAT and CDR2 FQNNGV. The V end lost 1 base, the J end lost 10 bases, and 8 bases lay between the germline ends. The CDR3 DNA sequence: TGTGCCAGCAGCTTAGCGATTGAATCACCCCTCCACTTT. Translated, it gives CASSLAIESPLHF.

This clonotype was counted only a few times. The rearrangement joins TRBV11-2 to TRBJ2-3, with 9 bases fitting TRBD2. The CDR3 is 18 amino acids. Losses at the gene ends were 8 bases for V and 4 bases for J; bases not matched to a gene: 19. CDR1 and CDR2 from the germline V gene are SGHAT and FQNNGV. This CDR3 reads CASPFGAGGKFLSDTQYF. CDR3 bases: TGTGCCAGCCCCTTTGGGGCGGGAGGGAAGTTCCTGTCAGATACGCAGTATTTT.

This clonotype was counted a single time. This chain joins TRBV9 and TRBJ1-1, with TRBD1 identical over 7 bases. Trimming cost V 0 bases and J 6 bases; bases outside gene matches: 8. The length of the CDR3 is 15 residues. Germline CDR1 SGDLS, CDR2 YYNGEE. Written as DNA, the CDR3 is TGTGCCAGCAGCGTAGTGAGGGGGCCAGGCGCTGAAGCTTTCTTT. Its translation is CASSVVRGPGAEAFF.

In its sample, this clonotype was seen a few times. The gene calls are TRBV7-2 and TRBJ2-7, with D unresolved. Germline V gene sequence: CDR1 SGHTA, CDR2 FQGNSA. CDR3 size: 14 residues. V gave up 2 bases and J gave up 0 bases, with 8 bases separating them. The CDR3 loop reads CASSLLVASYEQYF. Here the CDR3 DNA reads TGTGCCAGCAGCTTACTGGTAGCCTCCTACGAGCAGTACTTC.

The chain links TRBV3-1 to TRBJ2-1; the D gene is possibly TRBD1 (5 bases). CDR1 is LGHDT, CDR2 YNNKEL, per germline (reference sequence). Trimming cost V 0 bases and J 4 bases, with 13 bases left between them. This CDR3 comprises 16 residues. The CDR3 protein is CASSQDETSGYNEQFF. The CDR3 bases are TGTGCCAGCAGCCAAGATGAGACATCAGGGTACAATGAGCAGTTCTTC.

This clonotype was seen a few times. The DNA of the CDR3 is TGCGCCAGCAGCCAAGAACCAAGGCTAGCGGGAGGTTCCTACAATGAGCAGTTCTTC. Translating gives CASSQEPRLAGGSYNEQFF. V usage is TRBV4-1 and J usage is TRBJ2-1; 11 bases agree with TRBD2. Germline CDR1 and CDR2: MGHRA and YSYEKL. This CDR3 spans 19 amino acids. V gave up 0 bases and J gave up 1 base; unmatched junction bases: 8.

As DNA, the CDR3 is TGTGCCAGCCGGGGGGCAGGGCTGCGGCAGTTCTTC. It is translated as CASRGAGLRQFF. The gene calls are TRBV28 and TRBJ2-1, with D maybe TRBD2 (7 bases). The CDR3 has 12 residues. Germline V CDR1 and CDR2: MDHEN, SYDVKM. V was shortened by 8 bases and J by 12 bases, with 17 bases between the two germline ends.

This sequence joins TRBV20-1 and TRBJ2-4, with 9 positions matching TRBD1. The V gene end was trimmed by 3 bases and the J gene end by 6 bases; junction bases not matched to a gene: 9. This CDR3 spans 15 amino acids. Per germline, CDR1 DFQATT and CDR2 SNEGSKA (reference sequence). The CDR3 nucleotides are TGCAGTGCTAGGCCCACAGGGGGCGAACCAAACATTCAGTACTTC. This gives the protein CSARPTGGEPNIQYF.

This clonotype was seen ten or more times. J is TRBJ2-1 and V is TRBV5-1; possible D gene TRBD1, 5 bases. CDR3 length equals 15 residues. Trimming took off 0 bases at V and 3 bases at J, with 10 bases between the two ends. The V gene's germline CDR1 is SGHRS and CDR2 YFSETQ. CDR3 loop: CASSLVWGHYNEQFF. The CDR3 DNA reads TGCGCCAGCAGCTTGGTGTGGGGCCACTACAATGAGCAGTTCTTC.

The sample holds a few counts of this clonotype. The junction does not match germline at one end; this may be a read error. V usage is TRBV7-2 and J usage is TRBJ2-3; 10 positions match TRBD2. Germline-derived CDR1 and CDR2 are SGHTA and FQGNSA. The CDR3 extends over 14 amino acids. As DNA, the CDR3 is TGTGCCAGCAGCCTAGCGGGAGTAGAGGATACGCAGTATTTT. Its translation is CASSLAGVEDTQYF.

The chain recombines TRBV4-3 with TRBJ1-1; TRBD1 is a possible D gene (5 bases). The length of the CDR3 is 16 residues. Trimming took off 1 base at V and 0 bases at J, with 12 bases between the two ends. CDR1 is LGHNA, CDR2 YSLEER, per germline. This CDR3 is CASSQAGTGLNTEAFF. The CDR3, as DNA: TGCGCCAGCAGCCAAGCCGGGACGGGTTTGAACACTGAAGCTTTCTTT.

This clonotype was observed a few times. This chain joins TRBV7-9 and TRBJ2-7; tentative D call: TRBD2 (5 bases). The germline V gene has CDR1 SEHNR and CDR2 FQNEAQ (reference sequence). CDR3 length equals 13 residues. Trimming stripped 5 bases from V and 3 bases from J, with 11 bases between. The CDR3: CASSNGIIYEQYF. In DNA, the CDR3 is TGTGCCAGCAGCAACGGGATTATCTACGAGCAGTACTTC.

The chain carries TRBV7-6 and TRBJ2-5; D gene ambiguous. CDR3 length: 14 amino acids. The germline CDR1 and CDR2 sequences are SGHVS and FNYEAQ. Trimming took off 6 bases at V and 7 bases at J, with 18 bases between the two ends. CDR3 sequence reads: CASSKADGLRTQYF. In nucleotides, the CDR3 is TGTGCCAGCAGTAAGGCGGACGGCCTACGGACCCAGTACTTC.

This clonotype was seen a handful of times. This chain links TRBV13 with TRBJ2-1, with D perhaps given as TRBD1 or TRBD2 (5 bases each). CDR3 size: 13 residues. V lost 5 bases and J 11 bases, leaving 16 bases between the germline ends. Germline V CDR1 and CDR2: PRHDT, FYEKMQ (reference sequence). Written as DNA, the CDR3 is TGTGCCAGCAGCCCAGGGACCAGAATGCAGCAGTTCTTC. It specifies CASSPGTRMQQFF.

The chain uses TRBV6-2 or TRBV6-3 and TRBJ2-7; D unclear. The CDR3 is made up of 12 amino acids. CDR1 is MNHEY, CDR2 SVGEGT, per germline. Between the trimmed V and J ends, which lost 8 bases and 1 base, there was a span of 9 bases. The CDR3 region is CASRPASYEQYF. The DNA of the CDR3 is TGTGCCAGCCGCCCCGCATCCTACGAGCAGTACTTC.

In this sample, this clonotype turned up a few times. V usage is TRBV7-2 and J usage is TRBJ1-1; 8 bases map to TRBD1. This CDR3 is built from 14 residues. Germline CDR1 reads SGHTA; CDR2 reads FQGNSA. V lost 5 bases to trimming and J lost 6 bases; unmatched junction nucleotides: 8. CDR3 sequence: CASSRQGRGPEAFF. In DNA form, the CDR3 reads TGTGCCAGCAGCAGACAGGGGAGGGGTCCTGAAGCTTTCTTT.

The chain combines TRBV4-3 with TRBJ1-4; a weak D match, TRBD1 (5 bases). CDR3 length equals 13 residues. Deletions cut 0 bases from V and 8 bases from J, with 7 bases between. From germline, CDR1 is LGHNA and CDR2 YSLEER. CDR3 sequence reads: CASSQDNREKLFF. The CDR3 nucleotides read TGCGCCAGCAGCCAAGACAACAGGGAAAAACTGTTTTTT.